These T cell receptor beta chains were read from a single sample in a study of T cell clones after liver transplantation. Data came from immunoSEQ multiplex PCR; TCRdb stores just in-frame clones and leaves some out. The top ten hold 25% to 40% of the sample, which has 1,000 to 1,500 clones, 30% to 40% seen once. No antigen has been identified for these receptors. Sequences were obtained from CD4+ T cells from cultured PBMCs. The source of these receptors is a human patient who received a liver transplant. Some of the T cells might come from the graft donor. The CDR3 runs from the conserved cysteine through the conserved F or W. D genes are given only for firm matches. The size entry is marked missing in some rows and otherwise reads once, few, many or a size class.

abundance,d_gene,v_gene,j_gene,CDR3nt,CDR3aa
large,TRBD1,TRBV5-1,TRBJ1-2,TGCGCCAGCAGCTTGGATCCAGGGGGCAACTATGGCTACACCTTC,CASSLDPGGNYGYTF
large,.,TRBV14,TRBJ1-2,TGTGCCAGCAGCCAAATAACAGCTTATTATGGCTACACCTTC,CASSQITAYYGYTF
.,.,TRBV7-7,TRBJ2-5,TGTGCTAGCAGCTTAGGCAGGGGTCTTTTTGAGACCCAGTACTTC,CASSLGRGLFETQYF
.,.,TRBV9,TRBJ1-1,TGTGCCAGCAGCGTATCACAGGGCGGAGTAAGTGAAGCTTTCTTT,CASSVSQGGVSEAFF
medium-sized,TRBD1,TRBV7-9,TRBJ2-7,TGTGCCAGCAGCGCAGGCGGGGGACAGGGGGCGCGGGAGCAGTACTTC,CASSAGGGQGAREQYF
large,.,TRBV30,TRBJ2-3,TGTGCCTGGAGCCTCCGGCGGGGCACAGATACGCAGTATTTT,CAWSLRRGTDTQYF
.,.,TRBV6-6,TRBJ2-3,TGTGCCAGCAGTTACAATAGAGGCACAGATACGCAGTATTTT,CASSYNRGTDTQYF
.,.,TRBV28,TRBJ1-2,TGTGCCAGCAGTTTAGGACAGTATGGCTACACCTTC,CASSLGQYGYTF
.,.,TRBV5-5,TRBJ1-2,TGTGCCAGCAGCCGTAAAGAGACAGTAAACTATGGCTACACCTTC,CASSRKETVNYGYTF
.,.,TRBV6-6,TRBJ2-7,TGTGCCAGCCTAGGAAACTACGAGCAGTACTTC,CASLGNYEQYF
.,.,TRBV2,TRBJ2-5,TGTGCCAGCAGTGATGAGACGGGGTACCAAGAGACCCAGTACTTC,CASSDETGYQETQYF
medium-sized,TRBD1,TRBV19,TRBJ2-6,TGTGCCAGTAGTATAGGGCAGGGGGTCTCTGGGGCCAACGTCCTGACTTTC,CASSIGQGVSGANVLTF
few,.,TRBV28,TRBJ2-7,TGTGCCAGCAGAACCCCGACTGACTACGAGCAGTACTTC,CASRTPTDYEQYF
large,TRBD1,TRBV28,TRBJ1-1,TGTGCCAGCAGAACGACAGGGGAAGGGGACACTGAAGCTTTCTTT,CASRTTGEGDTEAFF
medium-sized,.,TRBV30,TRBJ1-5,TGTGCCTGGAACCCTCGGGGGGAGAATCAGCCCCAGCATTTT,CAWNPRGENQPQHF
.,.,TRBV6-6,TRBJ1-5,TGTGCCAGCAGTTACCCGGGATCGGGCAATCAGCCCCAGCATTTT,CASSYPGSGNQPQHF
large,TRBD2,TRBV2,TRBJ2-6,TGTGCCAGCAGCTGGGGGGGAGGGGCCAACGTCCTGACTTTC,CASSWGGGANVLTF
few,TRBD2,TRBV5-6,TRBJ2-3,TGTGCCAGCAGCTTCCCTCGCGGGGGAGGCGCAGATACGCAGTATTTT,CASSFPRGGGADTQYF
few,.,TRBV19,TRBJ2-6,TGTGCCAGCTATTCTGGCTCTGGGGCCAACGTCCTGACTTTC,CASYSGSGANVLTF
few,.,TRBV10-2,TRBJ2-5,TGCGCCAGCAGTGGGGGAGGCGGTTGGGAGACCCAGTACTTC,CASSGGGGWETQYF
.,TRBD1,TRBV6-5,TRBJ2-7,TGTGCCAGCCGGGACAGGGAGTACGAGCAGTACTTC,CASRDREYEQYF
few,.,TRBV4-1,TRBJ2-7,TGCGCCAGCAGCCAAGAACCAGGGGAACAGCAGTACTTC,CASSQEPGEQQYF
.,.,TRBV25-1,TRBJ2-2,TGTGCCAGCAGGGAATATTACAGGGACGGCGGGGAGCTGTTTTTT,CASREYYRDGGELFF
.,.,TRBV7-6,TRBJ1-1,TGTGCCAGTGAGGCCTTGACAGGTTCCCCTGAAGCTTTCTTT,CASEALTGSPEAFF
few,TRBD1,TRBV5-1,TRBJ2-1,TGCGCCAGCAGCGTTACACAGGGGCCCTACAATGAGCAGTTCTTC,CASSVTQGPYNEQFF
.,TRBD1,TRBV25-1,TRBJ2-2,TGTGCCAGCAGGGGACAGGGGGCCCCCGGGGAGCTGTTTTTT,CASRGQGAPGELFF
once,.,TRBV30,TRBJ1-3,TGTGCCTGGAGTAAAAGGCGGGTCTCTGGAAACACCATATATTTT,CAWSKRRVSGNTIYF
medium-sized,TRBD1,TRBV5-1,TRBJ2-7,TGCGCCAGCAGCCCACTGCGGGGGACAGGGGGCGCTGGGCAGTACTTC,CASSPLRGTGGAGQYF
.,.,TRBV19,TRBJ1-1,TGTGCCAGTAGGGGGGGGACATTTTACACTGAAGCTTTCTTT,CASRGGTFYTEAFF
medium-sized,.,TRBV7-2,TRBJ1-1,TGTGCCAGCAGCTCACAACAGGGACTGAACACTGAAGCTTTCTTT,CASSSQQGLNTEAFF
few,.,TRBV2,TRBJ1-1,TGTGCCAGCAGTGAGGCAGGGTCACTGTTGGGTGAAGCTTTCTTT,CASSEAGSLLGEAFF
medium-sized,.,TRBV7-2,TRBJ1-6,TGTGCCAGCAGCTTAGGGGCTTCACCCCTCCACTTT,CASSLGASPLHF
.,TRBD1,TRBV28,TRBJ1-2,TGTGCCAGCACCGCCGACAGGGCCAGGGGCTACACCTTC,CASTADRARGYTF
few,.,TRBV10-3,TRBJ2-3,TGTGCCATCCAGGGGCAGGGAGCGGATACGCAGTATTTT,CAIQGQGADTQYF
few,.,TRBV28,TRBJ1-2,TGTGCCAGCAGTCCTACCAACAGGGTCTATGGCTACACCTTC,CASSPTNRVYGYTF
few,TRBD1,TRBV2,TRBJ2-2,TGTGCCAGCAGAAGGGACAGGTCGAACACCGGGGAGCTGTTTTTT,CASRRDRSNTGELFF
once,.,TRBV6-5,TRBJ2-3,TGTGCCAGCGGGCAGGGAACAGATACGCAGTATTTT,CASGQGTDTQYF
.,TRBD2,TRBV9,TRBJ2-2,TGTGCCAGCAGCCCTCGGACTAGCGGAAGCACCGGGGAGCTGTTTTTT,CASSPRTSGSTGELFF
.,.,TRBV19,TRBJ1-3,TGTGCCAGTAGCCCCGGGACACTTGGAAACACCATATATTTT,CASSPGTLGNTIYF
medium-sized,TRBD1,TRBV4-1,TRBJ2-7,TGCGCCAGCAGCCAGCACAGGACAGGGGCCGAGCAGTACTTC,CASSQHRTGAEQYF
large,TRBD1,TRBV10-1,TRBJ2-2,TGCGCCAGCAGAGACAGGGGTAACACCGGGGAGCTGTTTTTT,CASRDRGNTGELFF
few,.,TRBV5-1,TRBJ2-6,TGCGCCAGCAGCTTGGAGGGGTACTCTGGGGCCAACGTCCTGACTTTC,CASSLEGYSGANVLTF
medium-sized,.,TRBV7-6,TRBJ2-2,TGTGCCAGCAGCTGGACTACTCGCCCCAACGGGGAGCTGTTTTTT,CASSWTTRPNGELFF
few,TRBD1,TRBV2,TRBJ1-1,TGTGCCAGCAGCCCCCGGACAGGGGGCACTGAAGCTTTCTTT,CASSPRTGGTEAFF
.,.,TRBV11-2,TRBJ1-1,TGTGCCAGCAGCCTTTACAGGGCGGCCACTGAAGCTTTCTTT,CASSLYRAATEAFF
.,TRBD2,TRBV5-1,TRBJ2-7,TGCGCCAGCAGTACGGGACTAGCGGGTTCTTCCTACGAGCAGTACTTC,CASSTGLAGSSYEQYF
few,TRBD1,TRBV29-1,TRBJ1-2,TGCAGCGTTGAAGACCGAAACAGGGGGCCTAACTATGGCTACACCTTC,CSVEDRNRGPNYGYTF
medium-sized,TRBD1,TRBV7-6,TRBJ1-3,TGTGCCAGCAGCTTGGCGACGACAGGGAGACTAGACACCATATATTTT,CASSLATTGRLDTIYF